Below, one T cell receptor (beta chain) is given with its context. These data are taken from a study of blood T cell repertoires in COVID-19. Generated by immunoSEQ multiplex PCR, the TCRdb table keeps only in-frame clones and is missing some. Among 93,000 or so clones listed, nearly 90% were seen once. The CDR3 has 13 residues. Trimming pared 5 bases from V and 6 bases from J, leaving 11 bases between. Germline values: CDR1 LGHNT, CDR2 FRNRAP. J is TRBJ2-1 and V is TRBV12-5; D remains unclear. This TCR derives from a man between 50 and 59 years old in a cohort sampled during active COVID-19. The source material was peripheral blood. The CDR3 is CASGADRSNEQFF. The DNA of the CDR3 is TGTGCTAGTGGTGCAGACCGGAGCAATGAGCAGTTCTTC.